A single sample is the source of the 23 T cell receptor beta chains below, sequenced in a study of cytomegalovirus exposure and HLA in healthy donors. Vbeta (60) and Jbeta (13) primers were used in the PCR. Clones were read by immunoSEQ multiplex PCR, and TCRdb kept only the in-frame ones, dropping some. The sample consists of some 130,000 clones, approximately 87% of them appearing once. The sequencing input was PBMCs. The source of these receptors is a woman between 25 and 40 years old in good health and CMV-seronegative.

J is TRBJ2-1 and V is TRBV21-1; TRBD2 is the table's D call and was not checked against the DNA. TRBV21-1 is a pseudogene. The CDR3 totals 17 residues. The DNA of the CDR3 is TGTGCCAGCAGCCCCCCTCCTACTAGCGGGAGGGCCGATGAGCAGTTCTTC. Protein product: CASSPPPTSGRADEQFF.

The gene calls are TRBV29-1 and TRBJ1-3, with 8 bases aligning to TRBD1. CDR3 size: 14 residues. V shed 4 bases, J shed 9 bases, and the junction held 11 bases outside the gene matches. CDR1 is SQVTM, CDR2 ANQGSEA, per germline. The CDR3 sequence: CSVGETGDVGTIYF. The CDR3 region has the DNA TGCAGCGTTGGAGAGACAGGGGACGTTGGCACCATATATTTT.

The chain recombines TRBV19 with TRBJ2-2; perhaps TRBD1 as D (6 bases). Germline V gene lookup returns CDR1 LNHDA and CDR2 SQIVND (reference sequence). V dropped 8 bases and J dropped 6 bases, with 19 bases sitting between them. CDR3 length equals 15 residues. CDR3 sequence: CASSWGSRGSGELFF. The CDR3 nucleotides read TGTGCCAGTTCCTGGGGAAGCAGGGGATCCGGGGAGCTGTTTTTT.

The genes are TRBV6-6 and TRBJ2-5, with 10 positions matching TRBD2. CDR1 and CDR2 (germline): MNHNY, SVGAGI (reference sequence). The CDR3 is 14 amino acids. Losses at the gene ends were 7 bases for V and 5 bases for J; bases not matched to a gene: 7. The CDR3 DNA sequence: TGTGCCAGCACGAGTAGCGGGGGGAGTGAGACCCAGTACTTC. Protein product: CASTSSGGSETQYF.

CDR3 region: CASSATGGEQYF. DNA of the CDR3: TGTGCCAGCAGCGCAACCGGGGGAGAGCAGTACTTC. V is TRBV7-6 and J is TRBJ2-7; possible D gene TRBD2, 6 bases. Trimming shortened V by 5 bases and J by 7 bases, and 12 bases separated the two germline ends. Germline values: CDR1 SGHVS, CDR2 FNYEAQ. CDR3 size: 12 residues.

The J gene is TRBJ2-1, the V gene TRBV7-2, with 7 bases matching TRBD2. There are 14 residues in the CDR3. Germline CDR1 SGHTA, CDR2 FQGNSA. V gave up 11 bases and J gave up 9 bases; unmatched junction bases: 16. In DNA, the CDR3 is TGTGCCTCAGCGGGGTTCACGCTTGTCGGTGAGCAGTTCTTC. Its protein is CASAGFTLVGEQFF.

The chain is built from TRBV15 and TRBJ1-1, with unresolved D. The germline V and J ends were trimmed by 2 bases and 0 bases, with 7 bases remaining between them. Germline lookup yields CDR1 LNHNV and CDR2 YYDKDF (reference sequence). CDR3 length: 14 residues. The CDR3 coding sequence is TGTGCCACCAGCAGACTAAGTTTGAACACTGAAGCTTTCTTT. Translated, it gives CATSRLSLNTEAFF.

This clone was observed a few times. The genes are TRBV4-1 and TRBJ2-3; TRBD2 aligns across 8 bases. The germline gives CDR1 MGHRA, CDR2 YSYEKL. Trimming cost V 2 bases and J 0 bases; bases outside gene matches: 7. The length of the CDR3 is 17 residues. As DNA, the CDR3 is TGCGCCAGCAGCCAACGTATGGCGGGGGGCAGCACAGATACGCAGTATTTT. Its protein product is CASSQRMAGGSTDTQYF.

The chain employs TRBV30 and TRBJ2-1, with TRBD2 matching over 9 bases. Germline V gives CDR1 GTSNPN, CDR2 SVGIG (reference sequence). The length of the CDR3 is 18 residues. With V trimmed by 3 bases and J by 1 base, 13 bases remained unmatched. This CDR3 is CAWRVWREGKISYNEQFF. For the CDR3, the DNA is TGTGCCTGGAGAGTATGGCGGGAGGGAAAGATATCCTACAATGAGCAGTTCTTC.

J is TRBJ2-5 and V is TRBV5-8, with TRBD2 matching 8 bases. Germline V gene data show CDR1 as SGHTS and CDR2 as YDEGEE. After removal of 2 bases from V and 0 bases from J, the junction contained 12 bases not matched to a gene. This CDR3 spans 18 amino acids. As DNA, the CDR3 is TGTGCCAGCAGCTTCTACGGGAGGGAGATGTCTTACCAAGAGACCCAGTACTTC. Amino acids: CASSFYGREMSYQETQYF.

This clone has only a few counts. V usage is TRBV10-3 and J usage is TRBJ1-1; a possible D gene is TRBD1 (5 bases). The CDR3 extends over 14 amino acids. Trimming removed 6 bases from V and 3 bases from J, with 14 bases in between. Germline CDR1 is ENHRY and CDR2 is SYGVKD. The CDR3 is CAISGGARDTEAFF. The CDR3 nucleotides read TGTGCCATCAGCGGCGGGGCCCGCGACACTGAAGCTTTCTTT.

J is TRBJ2-3 and V is TRBV4-1, with a possible D match to TRBD2 (6 bases). Germline loops: CDR1 MGHRA, CDR2 YSYEKL. This CDR3 is built from 15 residues. With 4 bases removed from V and 3 bases from J, the gap between germline ends came to 14 bases. The DNA of the CDR3 is TGCGCCAGCAGCCCCCTTGCGGGAAGGACAGATACGCAGTATTTT. Its translation: CASSPLAGRTDTQYF.

This chain links TRBV9 with TRBJ2-1; a weak D match, TRBD2 (6 bases). CDR3 length: 14 amino acids. V dropped 4 bases and J dropped 6 bases, with 14 bases sitting between them. Looked up from germline, CDR1 is SGDLS and CDR2 is YYNGEE. The CDR3 DNA follows: TGTGCCAGCAGCTCATTTACTAGCAGCAATGAGCAGTTCTTC. It specifies CASSSFTSSNEQFF.

V usage is TRBV7-9 and J usage is TRBJ1-1; 8 positions agree with TRBD1. The ends lost 5 bases at V and 0 bases at J; junction bases unmatched: 2. CDR3 length equals 14 residues. CDR1 and CDR2 from the germline V gene are SEHNR and FQNEAQ (reference sequence). CDR3 sequence (DNA): TGTGCCAGCAGCACGACAGGGGTGAACACTGAAGCTTTCTTT. Encoded protein: CASSTTGVNTEAFF.

The chain recombines TRBV18 with TRBJ2-1; TRBD2 aligns across 8 bases. Germline CDR1 is KGHSH and CDR2 is LQKENI. This CDR3 has 16 residues. With V trimmed by 3 bases and J by 4 bases, 8 bases remained unmatched. This CDR3 is CASSPEAGAEYNEQFF. In DNA, the CDR3 is TGTGCCAGCTCACCTGAAGCGGGAGCCGAATACAATGAGCAGTTCTTC.

A single count supports this clone. The chain joins TRBV4-3 to TRBJ2-3, with D perhaps matching TRBD1 (6 bases). V was trimmed by 2 bases and J by 0 bases, leaving 9 bases between them. This CDR3 spans 15 amino acids. The germline CDR1 and CDR2 sequences are LGHNA and YSLEER. CDR3 amino acids: CASSQSQGSTDTQYF. In DNA, the CDR3 is TGCGCCAGCAGCCAATCGCAGGGGAGCACAGATACGCAGTATTTT.

The V gene is TRBV5-5, the J gene TRBJ2-7; TRBD2 agrees at 9 bases. The CDR3 covers 14 residues. V dropped 0 bases and J dropped 4; count of bases not matched to a gene: 2. The germline gives CDR1 SGHKS, CDR2 YYEKEE (reference sequence). DNA for the CDR3: TGTGCCAGCAGCTTGGATCTAGCGGGGTACGAGCAGTACTTC. This codes for CASSLDLAGYEQYF.

Comments on this clone: Other DNA sequences from this sample encode an identical CDR3 as well. The chain recombines TRBV18 with TRBJ2-5, with D unclear. Trimming removed 2 bases at V and 5 bases at J, with 3 bases between. The CDR3 has 11 residues. The germline gives CDR1 KGHSH, CDR2 LQKENI. The CDR3 loop is CASSPGETQYF. The CDR3 region has the DNA TGTGCCAGCTCACCAGGCGAGACCCAGTACTTC.

The sample holds one count of this clone. The CDR3 here is CASSQEGGLNTGELFF. The DNA for the CDR3 is TGCGCCAGCAGCCAAGAAGGCGGCCTGAACACCGGGGAGCTGTTTTTT. This chain joins TRBV4-3 and TRBJ2-2; D gene uncertain. CDR1 LGHNA and CDR2 YSLEER come from the germline V gene. The CDR3 length is 16 residues. Trimming took off 0 bases at V and 1 base at J, with 9 bases between the two ends.

J is TRBJ2-7 and V is TRBV4-3, with 7 bases identical to TRBD1. The V gene's germline CDR1 is LGHNA and CDR2 YSLEER. This CDR3 region has 15 residues. The junction had 5 bases not matched to a gene; V was cut back by 3 bases and J by 0 bases. The CDR3 coding sequence is TGCGCCAGCAGCCAGGAGGACAGGAGCTCCTACGAGCAGTACTTC. It codes for CASSQEDRSSYEQYF.

The chain has TRBV30 and TRBJ2-7, with no clear D. The V gene's germline CDR1 is GTSNPN and CDR2 SVGIG (reference sequence). The CDR3 has 11 amino acids. V was shortened by 0 bases and J by 4 bases, with 4 bases between the two germline ends. In DNA, the CDR3 is TGTGCCTGGAGTGTAACTTACGAGCAGTACTTC. This sequence encodes CAWSVTYEQYF.

The chain recombines TRBV7-8 with TRBJ1-5; tentative D call: TRBD1 (6 bases). V lost 5 bases to trimming and J lost 5 bases, with 13 bases between them. Germline CDR1 and CDR2: SGHVS and FQNEAQ. This CDR3 comprises 14 residues. The CDR3 protein is CASSPRGTHQPQHF. The CDR3 bases are TGTGCCAGCAGCCCAAGGGGGACCCATCAGCCCCAGCATTTT.

The rearrangement uses TRBV6-1 and TRBJ2-7; perhaps TRBD1 as D (5 bases). The germline CDR1 and CDR2 sequences are MNHNS and SASEGT. With 1 base removed from V and 1 base from J, the gap between germline ends came to 8 bases. The CDR3 covers 14 residues. This chain's CDR3 is CASSEGDRSYEQYF. CDR3 DNA sequence: TGTGCCAGCAGTGAAGGAGACAGATCCTACGAGCAGTACTTC.